The 32 T cell receptor beta chains listed next were all sequenced from one sample in a study of blood T cell repertoires in COVID-19. The table came from immunoSEQ multiplex PCR; TCRdb's copy has only in-frame clones and leaves some out. The sample includes some 200,000 clones, around 87% of them seen just once. The source material was peripheral blood. All receptors come from a man in his forties with active or convalescent COVID-19.

V usage is TRBV18 and J usage is TRBJ1-3, with D hard to call. This CDR3 spans 17 amino acids. Germline loops: CDR1 KGHSH, CDR2 LQKENI. V was clipped by 3 bases and J by 3 bases, with 18 bases between them. The CDR3 DNA follows: TGTGCCAGCTCACCCCCCCCTCGGGGAGTGTATGGAAACACCATATATTTT. This codes for CASSPPPRGVYGNTIYF.

V usage is TRBV5-1 and J usage is TRBJ1-4; 10 positions match TRBD1. J was trimmed by 0 bases and V by 2 bases; bases with no gene match: 4. Germline CDR1 SGHRS, CDR2 YFSETQ. CDR3 size: 17 residues. Here the CDR3 reads CASSFGTGAATNEKLFF. CDR3 nucleotides: TGCGCCAGCAGCTTCGGGACAGGGGCTGCAACTAATGAAAAACTGTTTTTT.

The gene calls are TRBV6-5 and TRBJ1-2; D gene uncertain. Trimming removed 0 bases from V and 2 bases from J, with 13 bases in between. Looked up from germline, CDR1 is MNHEY and CDR2 is SVGAGI. The CDR3 extends over 16 amino acids. The chain's CDR3 is CASSYSRKNYNYGYTF. The DNA for the CDR3 is TGTGCCAGCAGTTACTCAAGGAAGAACTACAACTATGGCTACACCTTC.

This rearrangement joins TRBV14 to TRBJ1-4; TRBD1 matches 7 bases. Germline lookup yields CDR1 SGHDN and CDR2 FVKESK. After removal of 5 bases from V and 8 bases from J, the junction contained 14 bases not matched to a gene. The CDR3 length is 16 residues. The chain's CDR3 is CASSEPQGGFEEKLFF. Written as DNA, the CDR3 is TGTGCCAGCAGCGAGCCCCAAGGGGGCTTTGAGGAAAAACTGTTTTTT.

This chain uses TRBV3-1 (or the pseudogene TRBV3-2) with TRBJ2-7; TRBD2 is a possible D gene (7 bases). Germline V gives CDR1 LGHDT, CDR2 YNNKEL (reference sequence). V was cut by 3 bases and J by 6 bases, with 12 bases left in between. CDR3 length: 13 amino acids. The CDR3 region is CASSQRRGREQYF. The DNA for the CDR3 is TGTGCCAGCAGCCAGAGGCGGGGGCGCGAGCAGTACTTC.

This rearrangement joins TRBV18 to TRBJ1-3; no definite D call. Trimming took 3 bases from V and 0 from J, leaving 9 bases between them. Germline V CDR1 and CDR2: KGHSH, LQKENI. The CDR3 sequence is 15 residues long. The CDR3, as DNA: TGTGCCAGCTCACCGGTGGCCCTCTCTGGAAACACCATATATTTT. This gives the protein CASSPVALSGNTIYF. Using reference TRBV18 and TRBJ1-3 for the parts outside the CDR3, the full variable domain is NAGVMQNPRHLVRRRGQEARLRCSPMKGHSHVYWYRQLPEEGLKFMVYLQKENIIDESGMPKERFSAEFPKEGPSILRIQQVVRGDSAAYFCASSPVALSGNTIYFGEGSWLTVV.

This chain joins TRBV24-1 and TRBJ1-2; D possibly corresponds to TRBD1 (6 bases). Trimming left V 2 bases short and J 5 bases short, with 11 bases between. Germline-derived CDR1 and CDR2 are KGHDR and SFDVKD. The CDR3 runs 14 residues. CDR3 in amino acids: CATSDSDRPYGYTF. CDR3 DNA sequence: TGTGCCACCAGTGATTCCGACAGGCCATATGGCTACACCTTC.

The chain combines TRBV5-5 with TRBJ1-5; 11 bases agree with TRBD1. The germline V gene has CDR1 SGHKS and CDR2 YYEKEE (reference sequence). J lost 5 bases, V lost 4 bases, and 5 bases had no gene match. The CDR3 runs 15 residues. In DNA, the CDR3 is TGTGCCAGCAGCCGGACAGGGGGCGAGGATCAGCCCCAGCATTTT. Translation gives CASSRTGGEDQPQHF.

The chain employs TRBV10-3 and TRBJ2-3, with D possibly TRBD1 on 5 matching bases. Trimming removed 0 bases at V and 0 bases at J, with 16 bases between. Germline CDR1 and CDR2: ENHRY and SYGVKD. This CDR3 is built from 18 residues. CDR3 DNA: TGTGCCATCAGTGAGTCCGAGGAAATGGGGCAGAGCACAGATACGCAGTATTTT. It translates to CAISESEEMGQSTDTQYF.

V is TRBV7-8 and J is TRBJ1-2; TRBD1 agrees at 9 bases. Germline lookup yields CDR1 SGHVS and CDR2 FQNEAQ. After removal of 5 bases from V and 5 bases from J, the junction contained 3 bases not matched to a gene. There are 13 residues in the CDR3. This CDR3 is CASSTGTGYGYTF. The DNA of the CDR3 is TGTGCCAGCAGCACCGGGACAGGGTATGGCTACACCTTC.

This clone showed up just a few times. This chain links TRBV6-1 with TRBJ1-1; D uncertain. Germline-derived CDR1 and CDR2 are MNHNS and SASEGT. Trimming removed 1 base from V and 5 bases from J, with 17 bases in between. The CDR3 is 16 residues long. The CDR3 sequence: CASSEGLKRARTEAFF. The CDR3 coding sequence is TGTGCCAGCAGTGAAGGGTTGAAGAGGGCGCGGACTGAAGCTTTCTTT.

With regard to this clone: Distinct nucleotide sequences in the sample also encode this CDR3. V usage is TRBV6-5 and J usage is TRBJ1-1; TRBD1 might be the D (6 bases). The germline V and J ends were trimmed by 6 bases and 1 base, with 9 bases remaining between them. The germline V gene encodes CDR1 MNHEY and CDR2 SVGAGI. This CDR3 is built from 13 residues. The CDR3 loop is CASSLGQNTEAFF. The DNA for the CDR3 is TGTGCCAGCAGCTTGGGACAGAACACTGAAGCTTTCTTT.

In this sample, this clone turned up many times. The rearrangement links TRBV4-1 to TRBJ2-1, with 10 bases aligning to TRBD2. The trim removed 2 bases at V and 9 bases at J, leaving 13 bases unmatched. Germline loops: CDR1 MGHRA, CDR2 YSYEKL. The CDR3 consists of 17 residues. CDR3: CASSQSPGSGGDGEQFF. CDR3 DNA: TGCGCCAGCAGCCAATCTCCGGGGAGCGGGGGGGACGGTGAGCAGTTCTTC.

The chain has TRBV7-8 and TRBJ2-5; D is undetermined. Looked up from germline, CDR1 is SGHVS and CDR2 is FQNEAQ. Trimming took 1 base from V and 5 from J, leaving 5 bases between them. The CDR3 is made up of 12 amino acids. DNA of the CDR3: TGTGCCAGCAGCTTAGTAGTGGAGACCCAGTACTTC. Translating gives CASSLVVETQYF.

The chain joins TRBV7-2 to TRBJ1-6; possibly TRBD1 for D (5 bases). CDR3 length: 13 residues. Germline V gives CDR1 SGHTA, CDR2 FQGNSA. Trimming left V 5 bases short and J 13 bases short, with 15 bases between. DNA of the CDR3: TGTGCCAGCAGCCCTGACAGACAGTCTCCCCTCCACTTT. It is translated as CASSPDRQSPLHF.

The rearrangement uses TRBV9 and TRBJ1-2; TRBD1 agrees at 7 bases. The CDR3 length is 12 residues. J gave up 3 bases and V 7 bases, and 3 bases lay outside the gene matches. Germline CDR1 reads SGDLS; CDR2 reads YYNGEE. This CDR3 reads CASGTGDYGYTF. The CDR3 DNA reads as TGTGCCAGCGGCACAGGGGACTATGGCTACACCTTC.

The CDR3 DNA reads TGTGCCAGCAGCTCGGGGTGGGGCACCGGGGAGCTGTTTTTT. This gives the protein CASSSGWGTGELFF. V is TRBV5-4 and J is TRBJ2-2; perhaps TRBD2 as D (5 bases). CDR1 is SGHNT and CDR2 is YYREEE in the germline V gene (reference sequence). This CDR3 contains 14 residues. The V and J ends lost 3 bases and 4 bases respectively, with 10 bases between them.

V is TRBV11-2 and J is TRBJ2-7; D not resolved. V was trimmed by 1 base and J by 2 bases, leaving 6 bases between them. From germline, CDR1 is SGHAT and CDR2 FQNNGV. CDR3 length: 13 residues. The CDR3 nucleotides read TGTGCCAGCAGCTTAGGCACGGCCTACGAGCAGTACTTC. It encodes CASSLGTAYEQYF.

The DNA for the CDR3 is TGTGCCAGCAGCCTCCGGGACAGAAAAGAGACCCAGTACTTC. Its protein is CASSLRDRKETQYF. The V call is TRBV5-6, the J call TRBJ2-5, with 7 bases fitting TRBD1. Per germline, CDR1 SGHDT and CDR2 YYEEEE. This CDR3 comprises 14 residues. The ends lost 4 bases at V and 3 bases at J; junction bases unmatched: 6. The full variable domain, its missing parts supplied by reference TRBV5-6 and TRBJ2-5, is DAGVTQSPTHLIKTRGQQVTLRCSPKSGHDTVSWYQQALGQGPQFIFQYYEEEERQRGNFPDRFSGHQFPNYSSELNVNALLLGDSALYLCASSLRDRKETQYFGPGTRLLVL.

The rearrangement links TRBV6-2 or TRBV6-3 to TRBJ1-4; D remains unclear. Germline V CDR1 and CDR2: MNHEY, SVGEGT. The CDR3 spans 14 residues. Between the trimmed V and J ends, which lost 5 bases and 2 bases, there was a span of 9 bases. DNA of the CDR3: TGTGCCAGCAGTCAAAGAGGGACTAATGAAAAACTGTTTTTT. Its protein is CASSQRGTNEKLFF.

This clone was detected once. The chain carries TRBV14 and TRBJ1-1; D ambiguous. Per germline, CDR1 SGHDN and CDR2 FVKESK. Between the trimmed V and J ends, which lost 4 bases and 0 bases, there was a span of 12 bases. The CDR3 extends over 15 amino acids. The CDR3 coding sequence is TGTGCCAGCAGCCCCGTCGCGGGCTTGAACACTGAAGCTTTCTTT. It is translated as CASSPVAGLNTEAFF. The full variable domain, completed using reference TRBV14 and TRBJ1-1, is EAGVTQFPSHSVIEKGQTVTLRCDPISGHDNLYWYRRVMGKEIKFLLHFVKESKQDESGMPNNRFLAERTGGTYSTLKVQPAELEDSGVYFCASSPVAGLNTEAFFGQGTRLTVV.

The J gene is TRBJ2-7, the V gene TRBV28; TRBD2 might be the D (5 bases). Trimming shortened V by 9 bases and J by 2 bases, and 20 bases separated the two germline ends. The CDR3 sequence is 15 residues long. The germline V gene encodes CDR1 MDHEN and CDR2 SYDVKM. The CDR3 loop is CASGSRGITAYEQYF. The CDR3, as DNA: TGTGCCAGTGGGAGTCGGGGAATCACCGCCTACGAGCAGTACTTC.

This sequence joins TRBV6-5 and TRBJ1-2, with 9 bases lining up with TRBD1. The CDR3 runs to 15 residues. Trimming removed 2 bases from V and 4 bases from J; junction bases left unmatched: 5. CDR1 is MNHEY, CDR2 SVGAGI, per germline. The CDR3 sequence is CASSYLPGQGYGYTF. The DNA of the CDR3 is TGTGCCAGCAGTTACCTTCCGGGACAGGGCTATGGCTACACCTTC.

This chain uses TRBV5-6 with TRBJ1-4; 7 nucleotides line up with TRBD1. The V segment lost 4 bases and the J segment 4 bases; nucleotides outside the gene matches: 16. CDR3 size: 18 residues. Per germline, CDR1 SGHDT and CDR2 YYEEEE. The DNA for the CDR3 is TGTGCCAGCAGCCGATCTTCCGGGACAGCCCCACTTAATGAAAAACTGTTTTTT. Its translation is CASSRSSGTAPLNEKLFF.

The chain couples TRBV7-2 to TRBJ2-4; D perhaps matches TRBD1 (5 bases). The V end lost 3 bases, the J end lost 5 bases, and 23 bases lay between the germline ends. Looked up from germline, CDR1 is SGHTA and CDR2 is FQGNSA. The length of the CDR3 is 18 residues. CDR3 region: CASSFAFGLGQDQNIQYF. CDR3 nucleotide sequence: TGTGCCAGCAGCTTCGCGTTCGGCCTGGGGCAGGACCAAAACATTCAGTACTTC.

This chain uses TRBV6-5 with TRBJ1-1; 8 positions match TRBD1. CDR1 is MNHEY and CDR2 is SVGAGI in the germline V gene. The V segment lost 6 bases and the J segment 3 bases; nucleotides outside the gene matches: 3. The CDR3 has 13 amino acids. CDR3 sequence reads: CASSNRGDTEAFF. CDR3 nucleotide sequence: TGTGCCAGCAGCAACAGGGGGGACACTGAAGCTTTCTTT.

The chain employs TRBV19 and TRBJ1-2; 7 bases are shared with TRBD1. The CDR3 spans 15 residues. V trimming: 5 bases; J trimming: 8 bases; junction bases outside the gene matches: 14. Per the germline V gene, CDR1 is LNHDA and CDR2 is SQIVND (reference sequence). CDR3 sequence reads: CASSRGSTGTGGYTF. CDR3 DNA: TGTGCCAGTAGTCGAGGGTCGACAGGGACTGGGGGCTACACCTTC.

This clone was recorded once. The CDR3 region has the DNA TGTGCCAGCAGCCTTTACACTGGGGGCGATGAAAAACTGTTTTTT. It specifies CASSLYTGGDEKLFF. The chain links TRBV6-5 to TRBJ1-4; a weak D match, TRBD1 (6 bases). Trimming cost V 6 bases and J 6 bases, with 17 bases left between them. CDR3 length: 15 residues. Germline V lookup: CDR1 MNHEY, CDR2 SVGAGI.

DNA of the CDR3: TGTGCCAGTAGTATAGATCGACTTAGAGATACGCAGTATTTT. It codes for CASSIDRLRDTQYF. The chain carries TRBV19 and TRBJ2-3, with D uncertain. There are 14 residues in the CDR3. V was clipped by 0 bases and J by 5 bases, with 9 bases between them. Germline V gene sequence: CDR1 LNHDA, CDR2 SQIVND (reference sequence).

The chain uses TRBV28 and TRBJ1-4, with D unclear. V lost 8 bases and J lost 7, with 5 bases in between. The CDR3 extends over 10 amino acids. Germline CDR1 and CDR2: MDHEN and SYDVKM. This CDR3 reads CASRGEKLFF. DNA of the CDR3: TGTGCCAGCCGGGGTGAAAAACTGTTTTTT.

This clone was seen once. The chain links TRBV30 to TRBJ1-1; 9 nucleotides align to TRBD1. The CDR3 runs 15 residues. The germline CDR1 and CDR2 sequences are GTSNPN and SVGIG (reference sequence). Losses at the gene ends were 5 bases for V and 2 bases for J; bases not matched to a gene: 9. The CDR3 region has the DNA TGTGCCTGGGACAGGGGGGCAATCCCCAACACTGAAGCTTTCTTT. Its protein is CAWDRGAIPNTEAFF.

This chain connects TRBV19 to TRBJ1-4, with D tentatively TRBD1 (5 bases). V was clipped by 7 bases and J by 8 bases, with 14 bases between them. The CDR3 is 13 residues long. Germline CDR1 and CDR2: LNHDA and SQIVND (reference sequence). The chain's CDR3 is CASTQGNGEKLFF. The DNA of the CDR3 is TGTGCCAGTACGCAGGGTAATGGGGAAAAACTGTTTTTT.